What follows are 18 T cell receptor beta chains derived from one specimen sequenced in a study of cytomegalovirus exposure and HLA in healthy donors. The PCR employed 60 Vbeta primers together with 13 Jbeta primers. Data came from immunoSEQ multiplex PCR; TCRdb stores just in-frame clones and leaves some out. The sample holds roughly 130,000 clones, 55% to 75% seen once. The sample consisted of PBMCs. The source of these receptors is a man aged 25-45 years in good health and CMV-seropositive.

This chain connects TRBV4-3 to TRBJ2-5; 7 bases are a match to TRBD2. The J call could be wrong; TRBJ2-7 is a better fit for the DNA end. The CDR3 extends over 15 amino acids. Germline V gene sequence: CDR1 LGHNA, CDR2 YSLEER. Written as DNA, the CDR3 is TGCGCCAGCAGCCAAGAAGGAGGGAGGGCCTACGAGCAGTACTTC. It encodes CASSQEGGRAYEQYF.

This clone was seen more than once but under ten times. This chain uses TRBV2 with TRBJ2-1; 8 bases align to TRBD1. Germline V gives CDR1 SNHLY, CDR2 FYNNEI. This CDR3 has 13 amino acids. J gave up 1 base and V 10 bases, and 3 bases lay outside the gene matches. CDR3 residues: CATQGASYNEQFF. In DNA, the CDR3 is TGTGCCACCCAGGGGGCTTCCTACAATGAGCAGTTCTTC.

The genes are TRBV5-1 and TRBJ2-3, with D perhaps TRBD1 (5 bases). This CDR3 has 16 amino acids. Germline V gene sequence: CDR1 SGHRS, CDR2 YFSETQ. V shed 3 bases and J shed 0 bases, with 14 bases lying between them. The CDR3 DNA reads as TGCGCCAGCAGCTGGCGAGAGGACACTAGCACAGATACGCAGTATTTT. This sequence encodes CASSWREDTSTDTQYF. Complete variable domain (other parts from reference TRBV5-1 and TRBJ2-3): KAGVTQTPRYLIKTRGQQVTLSCSPISGHRSVSWYQQTPGQGLQFLFEYFSETQRNKGNFPGRFSGRQFSNSRSEMNVSTLELGDSALYLCASSWREDTSTDTQYFGPGTRLTVL.

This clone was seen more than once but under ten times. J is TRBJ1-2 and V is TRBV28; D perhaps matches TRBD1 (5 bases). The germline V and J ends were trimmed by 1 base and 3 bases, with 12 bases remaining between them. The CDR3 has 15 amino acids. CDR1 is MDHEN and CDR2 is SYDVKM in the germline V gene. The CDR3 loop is CASSLLAGRDYGYTF. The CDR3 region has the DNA TGTGCCAGCAGTTTATTGGCAGGGAGGGACTATGGCTACACCTTC.

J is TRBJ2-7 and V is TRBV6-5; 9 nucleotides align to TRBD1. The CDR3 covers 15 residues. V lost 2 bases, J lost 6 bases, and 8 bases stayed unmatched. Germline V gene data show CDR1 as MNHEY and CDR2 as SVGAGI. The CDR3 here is CASSYGGQGSAEQYF. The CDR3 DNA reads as TGTGCCAGCAGTTACGGGGGACAGGGATCGGCCGAGCAGTACTTC.

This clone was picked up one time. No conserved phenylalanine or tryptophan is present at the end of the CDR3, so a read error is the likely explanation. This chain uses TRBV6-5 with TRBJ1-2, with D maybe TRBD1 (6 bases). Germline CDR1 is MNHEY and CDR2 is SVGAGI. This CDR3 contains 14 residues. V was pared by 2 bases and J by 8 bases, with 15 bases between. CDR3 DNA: TGTGCCAGCAGTTACGGGGGCGGGTTTGGAGGCTACACCCTC. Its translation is CASSYGGGFGGYTL.

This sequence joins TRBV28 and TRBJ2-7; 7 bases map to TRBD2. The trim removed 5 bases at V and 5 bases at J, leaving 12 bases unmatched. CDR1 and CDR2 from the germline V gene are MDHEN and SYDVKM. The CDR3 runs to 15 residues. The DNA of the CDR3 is TGTGCCAGCAGTAATGGACTAGACCCTTCCGACGAGCAGTACTTC. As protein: CASSNGLDPSDEQYF.

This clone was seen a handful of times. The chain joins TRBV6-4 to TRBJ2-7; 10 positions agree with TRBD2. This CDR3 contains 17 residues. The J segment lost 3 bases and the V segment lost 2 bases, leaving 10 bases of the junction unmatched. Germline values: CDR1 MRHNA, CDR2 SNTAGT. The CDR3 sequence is CASSDEPAGGPGYEQYF. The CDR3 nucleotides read TGTGCCAGCAGTGACGAGCCAGCGGGAGGGCCGGGCTACGAGCAGTACTTC.

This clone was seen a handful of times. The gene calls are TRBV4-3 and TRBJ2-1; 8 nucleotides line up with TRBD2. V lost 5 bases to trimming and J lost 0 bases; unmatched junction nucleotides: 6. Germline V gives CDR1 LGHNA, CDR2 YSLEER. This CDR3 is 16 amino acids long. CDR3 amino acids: CASSATGTSSYNEQFF. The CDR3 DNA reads TGCGCCAGCAGCGCGACCGGGACTAGCTCCTACAATGAGCAGTTCTTC.

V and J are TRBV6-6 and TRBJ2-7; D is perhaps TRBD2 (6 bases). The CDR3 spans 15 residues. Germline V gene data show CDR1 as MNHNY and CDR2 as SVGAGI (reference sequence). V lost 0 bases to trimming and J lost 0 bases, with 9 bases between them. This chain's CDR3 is CASSYSRGASYEQYF. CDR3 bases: TGTGCCAGCAGTTACTCGCGCGGGGCCTCCTACGAGCAGTACTTC.

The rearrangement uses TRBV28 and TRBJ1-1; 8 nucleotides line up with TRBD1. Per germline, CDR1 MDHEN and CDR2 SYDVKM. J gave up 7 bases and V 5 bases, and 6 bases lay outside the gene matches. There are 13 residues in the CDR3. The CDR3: CASSPDRGNEAFF. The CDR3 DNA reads TGTGCCAGCAGTCCTGACAGGGGAAATGAAGCTTTCTTT.

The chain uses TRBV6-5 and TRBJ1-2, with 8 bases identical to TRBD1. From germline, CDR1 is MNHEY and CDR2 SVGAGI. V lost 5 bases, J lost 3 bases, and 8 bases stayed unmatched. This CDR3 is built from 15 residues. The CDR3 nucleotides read TGTGCCAGCAGTAGTCTTGGACAGGGCGACTATGGCTACACCTTC. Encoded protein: CASSSLGQGDYGYTF.

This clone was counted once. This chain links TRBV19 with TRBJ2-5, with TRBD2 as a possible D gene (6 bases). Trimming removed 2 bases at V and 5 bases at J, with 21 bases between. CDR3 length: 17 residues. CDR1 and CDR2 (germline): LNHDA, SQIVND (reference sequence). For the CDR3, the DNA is TGTGCCAGTAGTATACGGAGCGGCGGGATGGTGAGGGAGACCCAGTACTTC. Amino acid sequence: CASSIRSGGMVRETQYF.

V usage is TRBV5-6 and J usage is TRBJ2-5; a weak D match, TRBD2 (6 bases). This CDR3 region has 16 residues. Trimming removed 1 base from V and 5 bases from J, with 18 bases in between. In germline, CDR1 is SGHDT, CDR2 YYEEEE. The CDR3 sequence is CASSLWREGSRETQYF. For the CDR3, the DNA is TGTGCCAGCAGCTTGTGGAGGGAAGGGTCTCGGGAGACCCAGTACTTC.

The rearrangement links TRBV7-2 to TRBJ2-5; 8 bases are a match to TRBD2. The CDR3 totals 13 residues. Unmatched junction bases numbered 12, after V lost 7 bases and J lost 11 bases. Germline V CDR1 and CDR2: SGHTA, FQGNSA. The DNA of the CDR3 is TGTGCCAGCACCGAAGAGCGGGAGAGGGAGCAGTACTTC. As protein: CASTEEREREQYF.

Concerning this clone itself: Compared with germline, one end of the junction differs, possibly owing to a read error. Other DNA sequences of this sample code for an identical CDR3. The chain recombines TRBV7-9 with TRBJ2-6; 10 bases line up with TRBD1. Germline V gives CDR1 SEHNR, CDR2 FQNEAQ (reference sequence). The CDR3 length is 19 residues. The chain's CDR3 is CASSPTPGQGNSGANVLTF. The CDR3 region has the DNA TGTGCCAGCAGTCCAACCCCGGGACAGGGGAACTCTGGGGCCAACGTCTTGACTTTC.

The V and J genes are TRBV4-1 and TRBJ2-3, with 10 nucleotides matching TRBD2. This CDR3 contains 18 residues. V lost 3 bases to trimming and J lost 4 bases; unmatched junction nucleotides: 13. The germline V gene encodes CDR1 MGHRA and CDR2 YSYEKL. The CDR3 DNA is TGCGCCAGCAGCCACCACCCCCGAGCGGGAGGGCGGGCAGATACGCAGTATTTT. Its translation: CASSHHPRAGGRADTQYF.

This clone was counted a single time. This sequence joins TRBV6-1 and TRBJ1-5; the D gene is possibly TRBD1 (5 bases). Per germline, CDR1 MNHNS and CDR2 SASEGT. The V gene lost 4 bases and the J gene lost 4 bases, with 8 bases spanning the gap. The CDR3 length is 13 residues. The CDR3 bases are TGTGCCAGCAGTGCAGGGAGGAATCAGCCCCAGCATTTT. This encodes CASSAGRNQPQHF.